This T cell receptor (beta chain) was recovered during a study of blood T cell repertoires in COVID-19. At the level of the study: Samples of COVID-19 (acute and convalescent) were obtained from the United States, Italy and Spain. In each case, the material was cDNA or gDNA derived from T cells, B-cell-depleted T cells, or PBMCs.

This CDR3 has 15 amino acids. Trimming cost V 5 bases and J 3 bases, with 17 bases left between them. Germline CDR1 is SGHDN and CDR2 is FVKESK. In the study's own analysis: The assay estimated nucleated cells by amplifying reference gene primers. Profiling relied on immunoSEQ multiplex PCR, and the TCRdb table lists in-frame clones only, not all of them. V, J and clone size are taken as reported in that table, and D and trimming were inferred from the DNA itself. The data contain tens of thousands of clones, roughly 89% of them singletons. The receptor's source is a woman in her seventies with acute or convalescent COVID-19. The specimen was peripheral blood. The J gene is TRBJ2-7, the V gene TRBV14; D may be TRBD1 (6 bases). The CDR3 loop is CASSYNRVGLYEQYV. CDR3 DNA sequence: TGTGCCAGCAGCTATAACAGGGTAGGGCTCTACGAGCAGTACGTC.